This T cell receptor (beta chain) appears in the sequencing data of a study of T cells in Graves' hyperthyroidism and ophthalmopathy. In regard to this clonotype: The antigen is not known. At one of its ends the junction is not consistent with the germline gene, which may arise from a read error.

Amplification of TCR beta CDR3 regions used RNA as the template. In the first-round RT-PCR of the TCR CDR3, the HTBI primer set was used. TCRdb reprocessed the multiplex PCR reads with MiXCR, giving one entry per CDR3 protein. The sample includes hundreds of thousands of distinct CDR3 sequences, more than 30% of them seen just once. CDR1 and CDR2 (germline): MNHNS, SASEGT. The CDR3 has 12 residues. Study results and caveats: Blood held most thyroid clonotypes expanded above 0.001 frequency. Ophthalmopathy and stable hyperthyroidism were told apart by a 13 V-J model.

No progression to ophthalmopathy during 18 months of follow-up defined stable disease. Patients aged 18 to 65 had newly diagnosed hyperthyroidism lasting under 2 months. This clonotype was obtained from a man aged 18-30 years with Graves' hyperthyroidism. The source material was blood. The chain combines TRBV6-1 with TRBJ1-3; D may be TRBD1 (6 bases). The CDR3 here is CASSGPQGFSIF. As DNA, the CDR3 is TGTGCCAGCAGTGGTCCGCAGGGGTTCTCCATTTTT.